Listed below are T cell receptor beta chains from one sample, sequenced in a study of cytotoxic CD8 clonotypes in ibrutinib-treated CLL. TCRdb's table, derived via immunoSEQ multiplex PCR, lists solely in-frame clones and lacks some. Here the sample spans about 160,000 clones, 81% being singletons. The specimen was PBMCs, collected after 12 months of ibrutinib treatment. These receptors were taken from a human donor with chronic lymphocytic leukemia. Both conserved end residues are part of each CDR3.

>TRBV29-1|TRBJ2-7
CSVGGTSAAYEQYF
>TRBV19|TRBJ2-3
CAAKGGQAHDTQYF
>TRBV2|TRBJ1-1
CASRPLTGRTEAFF
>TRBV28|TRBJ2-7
CASTPPTGGKVQYF
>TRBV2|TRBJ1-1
CASRGTGAEAFF
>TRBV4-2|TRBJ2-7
CASSVGGTAIYEQYF
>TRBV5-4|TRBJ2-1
CASSPGLAGSYNEQFF
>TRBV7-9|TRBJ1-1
CASSGDRMNTEAFF
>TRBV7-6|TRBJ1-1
CASSFGGPEAFF
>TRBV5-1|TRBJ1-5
CASSLEGGGHQPQHF
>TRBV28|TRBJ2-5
CASNPGGVAGAVRLGTQYF
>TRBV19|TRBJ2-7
CASSITGKASYEQYF
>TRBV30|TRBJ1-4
CAWSVGVPRGELFF
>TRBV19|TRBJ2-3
CAEKGTDTQYF
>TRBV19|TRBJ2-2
CASRTGVARELFF